This T cell receptor (beta chain) came from a study of shared clonotypes between healthy human individuals. General study points: Estimated richness values were generally larger in naive subsets than in memory subsets. Incomplete sequencing of sorted subsets was indicated by rarefaction despite large depth.

Deep-level assay runs were performed. Method: immunoSEQ multiplex PCR; TCRdb's copy keeps in-frame clones and lacks some. The sample comprises hundreds of thousands of clones, around 95% of which are singletons, and over 0.09% rests with the top ten. The naive CD8 subset, CD45RO-negative cells positively selected for CCR7, excluded terminally differentiated effector memory CD45RA+ cells. Worth noting for this clone: Its target is not known.

V shed 3 bases and J 0 bases; nucleotides not matched to a gene: 1. The CDR3 length is 15 residues. Germline V gene lookup returns CDR1 SGHNT and CDR2 YYREEE (reference sequence). The receptor comes from a woman between 25 and 40 years old in good health. The chain joins TRBV5-4 to TRBJ2-2; 8 bases fit TRBD1. Sample: naive CD8+ T cells sorted from blood. The CDR3 sequence: CASSWGQANTGELFF. CDR3 sequence (DNA): TGTGCCAGCAGCTGGGGACAGGCGAACACCGGGGAGCTGTTTTTT.